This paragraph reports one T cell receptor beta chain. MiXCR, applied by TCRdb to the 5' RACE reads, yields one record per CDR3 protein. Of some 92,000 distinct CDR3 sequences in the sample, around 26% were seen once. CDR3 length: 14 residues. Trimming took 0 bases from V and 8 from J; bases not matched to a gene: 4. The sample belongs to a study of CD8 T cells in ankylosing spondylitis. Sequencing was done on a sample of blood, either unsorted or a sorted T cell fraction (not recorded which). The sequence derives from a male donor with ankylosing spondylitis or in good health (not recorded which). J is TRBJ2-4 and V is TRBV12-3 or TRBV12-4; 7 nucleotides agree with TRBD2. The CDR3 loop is CASSLAPTSDIQYF. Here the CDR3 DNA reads TGTGCCAGCAGTTTAGCGCCAACTAGCGACATTCAGTACTTC.